Below, 22 T cell receptor beta chains from the same sample are listed, as sequenced in a study of blood T cell repertoires in COVID-19. The protocol was immunoSEQ multiplex PCR, while the TCRdb copy is restricted to in-frame clones and leaves out a portion. The sample has under 200,000 clones, roughly 84% seen once. Sequencing input: peripheral blood. The receptor source for this set is a woman of 80 years or more with active or convalescent COVID-19.

J is TRBJ1-2 and V is TRBV3-1 (or the pseudogene TRBV3-2); the D is unclear. Germline values: CDR1 LGHDT, CDR2 YNNKEL (reference sequence). This CDR3 region has 13 residues. V lost 1 base and J lost 10, with 13 bases in between. In DNA form, the CDR3 reads TGTGCCAGCAGCCAAGGGGCAGGTCTATTCTACACCTTC. Translating gives CASSQGAGLFYTF.

V usage is TRBV7-2 and J usage is TRBJ1-2; D gene uncertain. Germline CDR1 and CDR2: SGHTA and FQGNSA. The CDR3 has 15 residues. Trimming pared 1 base from V and 2 bases from J, leaving 11 bases between. The CDR3 loop is CASSLGQTVNYGYTF. In DNA form, the CDR3 reads TGTGCCAGCAGCTTAGGGCAAACCGTGAACTATGGCTACACCTTC.

V is TRBV9 and J is TRBJ2-1; perhaps TRBD2 as D (6 bases). The germline CDR1 and CDR2 sequences are SGDLS and YYNGEE. CDR3 size: 14 residues. V lost 0 bases, J lost 2 bases, and 6 bases lay in between. The CDR3 nucleotides are TGTGCCAGCAGCGTAGGGGAGGCCTACAATGAGCAGTTCTTC. Translation: CASSVGEAYNEQFF.

The V call is TRBV6-5, the J call TRBJ2-7; 8 positions match TRBD2. The CDR3 contains 15 residues. The V gene's germline CDR1 is MNHEY and CDR2 SVGAGI. Trimming cost V 8 bases and J 4 bases; bases outside gene matches: 13. The CDR3 sequence is CASGGLVAGRYEQYF. The CDR3 DNA reads TGTGCCAGCGGCGGACTTGTAGCGGGACGGTACGAGCAGTACTTC.

This clone has just one count. This chain uses TRBV2 with TRBJ1-6, with 7 bases fitting TRBD1. The V and J ends lost 1 base and 6 bases, in that order; junction bases with no gene match: 0. In germline, CDR1 is SNHLY, CDR2 FYNNEI. This CDR3 contains 14 residues. The CDR3 here is CASSEEGANSPLHF. CDR3 coding DNA: TGTGCCAGCAGTGAAGAGGGGGCTAATTCACCCCTCCACTTT.

The rearrangement uses TRBV9 and TRBJ1-6; D not resolved. The CDR3 runs 15 residues. Germline-derived CDR1 and CDR2 are SGDLS and YYNGEE. The germline V and J ends were trimmed by 0 bases and 0 bases, with 4 bases remaining between them. The CDR3 is CASSVESSYNSPLHF. The CDR3 DNA follows: TGTGCCAGCAGCGTAGAGAGCTCCTATAATTCACCCCTCCACTTT.

The rearrangement links TRBV6-6 to TRBJ2-7; 9 bases fit TRBD1. Germline assignment: CDR1 MNHNY and CDR2 SVGAGI (reference sequence). V shed 4 bases, J shed 4 bases, and the junction held 2 bases outside the gene matches. This CDR3 has 13 amino acids. The CDR3 reads CASSSGTGYEQYF. DNA for the CDR3: TGTGCCAGCAGTTCCGGGACAGGGTACGAGCAGTACTTC.

This clone was seen just once. V and J are TRBV5-1 and TRBJ1-2; TRBD1 agrees at 8 bases. Trimming at V came to 3 bases and at J to 7 bases, leaving 8 bases not matched to a gene. Looked up from germline, CDR1 is SGHRS and CDR2 is YFSETQ. This CDR3 spans 14 amino acids. This chain's CDR3 is CASSSSTGDGGYTF. CDR3 DNA: TGCGCCAGCAGCTCTTCGACAGGGGATGGTGGCTACACCTTC.

The gene calls are TRBV6-4 and TRBJ2-1; 8 bases are a match to TRBD1. CDR3 length: 13 residues. Germline trimming cut 6 bases from V and 8 bases from J; bases unmatched to any gene: 6. Germline V lookup: CDR1 MRHNA, CDR2 SNTAGT. The CDR3 is CASRADRGYEQFF. The CDR3 DNA is TGTGCCAGCAGAGCTGACAGGGGCTATGAGCAGTTCTTC.

J is TRBJ1-1 and V is TRBV7-3; D gene ambiguous. Trimming took 2 bases from V and 9 from J, leaving 10 bases between them. CDR1 SGHTA and CDR2 FQGTGA come from the germline V gene. The CDR3 consists of 12 residues. CDR3 sequence reads: CASSLERGKAFF. CDR3 nucleotide sequence: TGTGCCAGCAGCTTAGAGAGAGGAAAAGCTTTCTTT.

The chain joins TRBV6-5 to TRBJ2-1; a weak D match, TRBD1 (6 bases). Trimming cost V 7 bases and J 7 bases, with 17 bases left between them. This CDR3 is 14 amino acids long. Germline V gives CDR1 MNHEY, CDR2 SVGAGI. The CDR3 bases are TGTGCCAGCACCGTGACAGGTAGGGGGAATGAGCAGTTCTTC. Translating gives CASTVTGRGNEQFF.

J is TRBJ2-3 and V is TRBV4-3; 13 bases align to TRBD2. J gave up 3 bases and V 0 bases, and 9 bases lay outside the gene matches. Germline assignment: CDR1 LGHNA and CDR2 YSLEER. The CDR3 runs to 19 residues. The CDR3 bases are TGCGCCAGCAGCCAAGAAACTAGCGGGGGGGCCGCACGGACAGATACGCAGTATTTT. Translation gives CASSQETSGGAARTDTQYF.

The chain links TRBV19 to TRBJ2-2; 7 bases fit TRBD1. The length of the CDR3 is 14 residues. The junction had 4 bases not matched to a gene; V was cut back by 6 bases and J by 3 bases. CDR1 is LNHDA and CDR2 is SQIVND in the germline V gene (reference sequence). The CDR3: CASRQGFDTGELFF. In nucleotides, the CDR3 is TGTGCCAGTAGACAGGGGTTCGACACCGGGGAGCTGTTTTTT.

This sequence joins TRBV7-6 and TRBJ2-3; D might be TRBD2 (7 bases). The CDR3 covers 15 residues. Trimming cost V 5 bases and J 0 bases, with 12 bases left between them. Germline CDR1 reads SGHVS; CDR2 reads FNYEAQ. The CDR3 here is CASSQGGGSTDTQYF. DNA of the CDR3: TGTGCCAGCAGCCAAGGGGGGGGCAGCACAGATACGCAGTATTTT. Complete variable domain (other parts from reference TRBV7-6 and TRBJ2-3): GAGVSQSPRYKVTKRGQDVALRCDPISGHVSLYWYRQALGQGPEFLTYFNYEAQQDKSGLPNDRFSAERPEGSISTLTIQRTEQRDSAMYRCASSQGGGSTDTQYFGPGTRLTVL.

The V and J genes are TRBV7-2 and TRBJ2-7, with 9 bases lining up with TRBD1. CDR3 length: 14 amino acids. Trimming removed 3 bases from V and 1 base from J; junction bases left unmatched: 1. Germline CDR1 SGHTA, CDR2 FQGNSA. CDR3 in amino acids: CASSFGTGSYEQYF. As DNA, the CDR3 is TGTGCCAGCAGCTTTGGGACAGGGTCCTACGAGCAGTACTTC.

The rearrangement links TRBV6-5 to TRBJ1-6; no clear D gene. Trimming stripped 0 bases from V and 9 bases from J, with 12 bases between. The CDR3 is made up of 15 amino acids. Germline values: CDR1 MNHEY, CDR2 SVGAGI. The CDR3 here is CASSYSGGLGSPLHF. In nucleotides, the CDR3 is TGTGCCAGCAGTTACTCGGGCGGGCTCGGTTCACCCCTCCACTTT.

V is TRBV18 and J is TRBJ1-5, with TRBD1 matching 7 bases. V lost 1 base to trimming and J lost 1 base; unmatched junction nucleotides: 1. Germline lookup yields CDR1 KGHSH and CDR2 LQKENI. There are 15 residues in the CDR3. The CDR3 protein is CASSPQGASNQPQHF. The CDR3 bases are TGTGCCAGCTCACCACAGGGGGCAAGCAATCAGCCCCAGCATTTT.

The chain couples TRBV11-3 to TRBJ2-3; 13 nucleotides agree with TRBD2. The CDR3 has 19 residues. Germline values: CDR1 SGHNT, CDR2 YENEEA. V was clipped by 5 bases and J by 1 base; unmatched bases: 12. The CDR3 coding sequence is TGTGCCAGCAGCCTACTAGCGGGGGGGCCGACGTCCCGCACAGATACGCAGTATTTT. Translation gives CASSLLAGGPTSRTDTQYF.

This clone was observed a handful of times. The rearrangement links TRBV19 to TRBJ1-2; no clear D. The CDR3 length is 15 residues. CDR1 is LNHDA, CDR2 SQIVND, per germline (reference sequence). V lost 2 bases and J lost 3, with 13 bases in between. The CDR3 spells CASSIIPPDYYGYTF. Written as DNA, the CDR3 is TGTGCCAGTAGTATAATCCCCCCAGATTACTATGGCTACACCTTC.

The chain links TRBV5-6 to TRBJ1-5; TRBD1 agrees at 7 bases. The CDR3 extends over 14 amino acids. V gave up 2 bases and J gave up 5 bases; unmatched junction bases: 4. Per germline, CDR1 SGHDT and CDR2 YYEEEE. CDR3 amino acids: CASSFTGVDQPQHF. DNA for the CDR3: TGTGCCAGCAGCTTTACAGGGGTTGATCAGCCCCAGCATTTT.

V is TRBV6-1 and J is TRBJ2-5, with D perhaps TRBD1 (8 bases). This CDR3 is 14 amino acids long. V was shortened by 3 bases and J by 4 bases, with 12 bases between the two germline ends. Per the germline V gene, CDR1 is MNHNS and CDR2 is SASEGT. Here the CDR3 DNA reads TGTGCCAGCAGTGAGGGGGGGACAGGAGAGACCCAGTACTTC. It yields the protein CASSEGGTGETQYF.

This CDR3 is CASSDAGTGFLVGTQYF. The CDR3 DNA follows: TGTGCCAGCAGTGACGCCGGGACAGGGTTTTTGGTTGGGACCCAGTACTTC. The chain employs TRBV2 and TRBJ2-5, with TRBD1 identical over 9 bases. Trimming at V came to 3 bases and at J to 7 bases, leaving 15 bases not matched to a gene. This CDR3 spans 17 amino acids. Germline lookup yields CDR1 SNHLY and CDR2 FYNNEI.